Listed below are T cell receptor beta chains from one sample, sequenced in a study of blood T cell repertoires in COVID-19. Some clones are missing from TCRdb's copy, which holds only in-frame ones; the method was immunoSEQ multiplex PCR. Altogether around 310,000 clones are present, 88% being singletons, with the ten largest covering 3.5% to 4%. Sample: peripheral blood. These receptors all come from a woman aged 45 to 65 with active or convalescent COVID-19. Each CDR3 is given with its conserved first and last residue. The D gene is left open where the match is weak. Clone size, where shown, is once, few, many, or a class for clones that have expanded.

clone size: once
V gene: TRBV6-5
J gene: TRBJ2-1
D gene: TRBD2
CDR3 DNA: TGTGCCAGCAGTTCCCTAGCGGGGTTCTACAATGAGCAGTTCTTC
CDR3 protein: CASSSLAGFYNEQFF

clone size: -
V gene: TRBV11-2
J gene: TRBJ1-5
D gene: -
CDR3 DNA: TGTGCCAGCAGCTTGAGGGGGAATCAGCCCCAGCATTTT
CDR3 protein: CASSLRGNQPQHF

clone size: -
V gene: TRBV5-4
J gene: TRBJ2-1
D gene: -
CDR3 DNA: TGTGCCAGCAGCTTGGACGGGAGTGGTAATGAGCAGTTCTTC
CDR3 protein: CASSLDGSGNEQFF

clone size: few
V gene: TRBV6-5
J gene: TRBJ1-2
D gene: TRBD1
CDR3 DNA: TGTGCCAGCAGTCCACAGGGGCTTAGAGGCTACACCTTC
CDR3 protein: CASSPQGLRGYTF

clone size: -
V gene: TRBV16
J gene: TRBJ1-1
D gene: -
CDR3 DNA: TGTGCCAGCAGCCAAAGAAAAGGGGGAAAGAACACTGAAGCTTTCTTT
CDR3 protein: CASSQRKGGKNTEAFF

clone size: once
V gene: TRBV11-1
J gene: TRBJ2-6
D gene: -
CDR3 DNA: TGTGCCAGCAGCTTGGGAGACGGGGCCAACGTCCTGACTTTC
CDR3 protein: CASSLGDGANVLTF

clone size: -
V gene: TRBV3-1/TRBV3-2
J gene: TRBJ1-1
D gene: -
CDR3 DNA: TGTGCCAGCAGCCAAGGATTGTGGAGCGTGAACACTGAAGCTTTCTTT
CDR3 protein: CASSQGLWSVNTEAFF

clone size: -
V gene: TRBV7-2
J gene: TRBJ1-5
D gene: TRBD1
CDR3 DNA: TGTGCCAGCAGCCCAATGACAGGGGGGGCTCAGCCCCAGCATTTT
CDR3 protein: CASSPMTGGAQPQHF

clone size: -
V gene: TRBV5-1
J gene: TRBJ1-1
D gene: -
CDR3 DNA: TGCGCCAGCAGCTTGTTGGCATCTGCGAACACTGAAGCTTTCTTT
CDR3 protein: CASSLLASANTEAFF

clone size: -
V gene: TRBV11-2
J gene: TRBJ2-7
D gene: TRBD2
CDR3 DNA: TGTGCCAGCAGCGCCGGACTAGCGGGAGTGTCGGGAGAGCAGTACTTC
CDR3 protein: CASSAGLAGVSGEQYF

clone size: -
V gene: TRBV18
J gene: TRBJ1-1
D gene: TRBD1
CDR3 DNA: TGTGCCAGCTCACCATCGCCCGGACAGGGTCGAGCTGAAGCTTTCTTT
CDR3 protein: CASSPSPGQGRAEAFF

clone size: -
V gene: TRBV19
J gene: TRBJ2-5
D gene: -
CDR3 DNA: TGTGCCAGTAGTATAGCCCTGACAGGGAGGTTAGAGACCCAGTACTTC
CDR3 protein: CASSIALTGRLETQYF

clone size: -
V gene: TRBV29-1
J gene: TRBJ2-7
D gene: -
CDR3 DNA: TGCAGCGTTGACGGGGGAAACGAGCAGTACTTC
CDR3 protein: CSVDGGNEQYF

clone size: -
V gene: TRBV27
J gene: TRBJ2-7
D gene: TRBD1
CDR3 DNA: TGTGCCAGCAGTTTTGGCAGGGGGTTCTCCTACGAGCAGTACTTC
CDR3 protein: CASSFGRGFSYEQYF

clone size: -
V gene: TRBV9
J gene: TRBJ2-7
D gene: TRBD1
CDR3 DNA: TGTGCCAGCAGCGGGACAGGAGTACGGGAGCAGTACTTC
CDR3 protein: CASSGTGVREQYF

clone size: -
V gene: TRBV28
J gene: TRBJ1-5
D gene: -
CDR3 DNA: TGTGCCAGCAGTTCTCGACAGACTAGCAATCAGCCCCAGCATTTT
CDR3 protein: CASSSRQTSNQPQHF

clone size: once
V gene: TRBV5-8
J gene: TRBJ1-2
D gene: TRBD1
CDR3 DNA: TGTGCCAGCAGCTTTCAGGACAGGGGAATACCTCGAGGCTACACCTTC
CDR3 protein: CASSFQDRGIPRGYTF

clone size: -
V gene: TRBV4-2
J gene: TRBJ2-5
D gene: TRBD2
CDR3 DNA: TGTGCCAGCAGCCAAGAATTGGCTAGCGGGGGGGTTCAGAAGAAGACCCAGTACTTC
CDR3 protein: CASSQELASGGVQKKTQYF

clone size: few
V gene: TRBV5-5
J gene: TRBJ1-5
D gene: -
CDR3 DNA: TGTGCCAGCAGCCCCCTACCCAATCAGCCCCAGCATTTT
CDR3 protein: CASSPLPNQPQHF

clone size: -
V gene: TRBV7-8
J gene: TRBJ1-2
D gene: -
CDR3 DNA: TGTGCCAGCAGCTTAGTTGTGGTCGTAGGGGGGGCCTACGACTATGGCTACACCTTC
CDR3 protein: CASSLVVVVGGAYDYGYTF

clone size: -
V gene: TRBV20-1
J gene: TRBJ2-7
D gene: -
CDR3 DNA: TGCAGTGCTACCATCGAGGGCGAGCAGTACTTC
CDR3 protein: CSATIEGEQYF

clone size: -
V gene: TRBV7-9
J gene: TRBJ1-5
D gene: TRBD1
CDR3 DNA: TGTGCCAGCAGCTTAGGGTTCAGGGGGCCCTTACCGGGTCAGCCCCAGCATTTT
CDR3 protein: CASSLGFRGPLPGQPQHF

clone size: -
V gene: TRBV3-1/TRBV3-2
J gene: TRBJ2-3
D gene: TRBD2
CDR3 DNA: TGTGCCAGCAGCCTCAAGGGAAGCGGGGGGGCCGGAGATACGCAGTATTTT
CDR3 protein: CASSLKGSGGAGDTQYF

clone size: -
V gene: TRBV4-1
J gene: TRBJ2-1
D gene: TRBD2
CDR3 DNA: TGCGCCAGCAGCCAGGGACTAGCGGGGGGGCGGGAGCAGTTCTTC
CDR3 protein: CASSQGLAGGREQFF

clone size: -
V gene: TRBV19
J gene: TRBJ1-2
D gene: TRBD1
CDR3 DNA: TGTGCCAGTACGGGGACAGGGGGTGAGGCGGACTATGGCTACACCTTC
CDR3 protein: CASTGTGGEADYGYTF

clone size: few
V gene: TRBV11-2
J gene: TRBJ2-2
D gene: -
CDR3 DNA: TGTGCCAGCAGCTTAATCGCGACACTAGACACCGGGGAGCTGTTTTTT
CDR3 protein: CASSLIATLDTGELFF